These 16 T cell receptor beta chains were all obtained from the same sample, sequenced in a study of follicular helper T cells after annual influenza vaccination. Using immunoSEQ multiplex PCR, the repertoire was profiled, and TCRdb retains in-frame clones only, with some absent. This table has 8,500 to 10,000 clones, roughly 90% appearing once. Time point reported: 2015-2016 season, pre-vaccination. The sequenced sample was CXCR5+ CD38- circulating T follicular helper cells from blood, obtained on the day of influenza vaccination. The subset was: circulating Tfh, non-naive CD4+CXCR5+PD-1+ (ICOS+CD38+ or ICOS-CD38-). These receptors all come from an adult who received the influenza vaccine.

The V and J genes are TRBV4-1 and TRBJ1-1; 8 bases agree with TRBD1. Trimming removed 1 base from V and 4 bases from J; junction bases left unmatched: 20. Germline assignment: CDR1 MGHRA and CDR2 YSYEKL. This CDR3 spans 20 amino acids. The CDR3 region is CASSQALSVTAGGWTTEAFF. The CDR3, as DNA: TGCGCCAGCAGCCAAGCGTTATCGGTGACGGCAGGGGGCTGGACCACTGAAGCTTTCTTT.

The V call is TRBV7-2, the J call TRBJ2-4, with TRBD2 matching 8 bases. Germline CDR1 and CDR2: SGHTA and FQGNSA. This CDR3 spans 17 amino acids. J lost 1 base, V lost 3 bases, and 8 bases had no gene match. The CDR3 loop reads CASSFYGKRGAKNIQYF. Here the CDR3 DNA reads TGTGCCAGCAGCTTCTATGGGAAGCGGGGGGCCAAAAACATTCAGTACTTC.

V gene TRBV10-3 combines with J gene TRBJ1-2; unclear D gene. V was cut by 6 bases and J by 0 bases, with 17 bases left in between. Germline CDR1 and CDR2: ENHRY and SYGVKD. The CDR3 covers 16 residues. The CDR3: CAIRGVDGGTNYGYTF. In DNA, the CDR3 is TGTGCCATCAGGGGAGTCGACGGAGGTACTAACTATGGCTACACCTTC.

This clone was recorded only once. The chain is built from TRBV18 and TRBJ2-1; D unclear. The germline CDR1 and CDR2 sequences are KGHSH and LQKENI. V was shortened by 2 bases and J by 7 bases, with 6 bases between the two germline ends. CDR3 length: 12 residues. As DNA, the CDR3 is TGTGCCAGCTCACCAACCCAGAATGAGCAGTTCTTC. Protein product: CASSPTQNEQFF.

In this sample, this clone turned up once. This rearrangement joins TRBV5-1 to TRBJ1-3; no firm D call. V was cut by 0 bases and J by 4 bases, with 11 bases left in between. Germline V gene sequence: CDR1 SGHRS, CDR2 YFSETQ. The CDR3 consists of 15 residues. CDR3 bases: TGCGCCAGCAGCTTGGATAGTGCACAAGGAAACACCATATATTTT. This translates into CASSLDSAQGNTIYF.

This chain uses TRBV6-6 with TRBJ1-5; the D gene is possibly TRBD1 (5 bases). The CDR3 spans 13 residues. From germline, CDR1 is MNHNY and CDR2 SVGAGI (reference sequence). V was pared by 2 bases and J by 7 bases, with 9 bases between. CDR3 protein: CASSYMEGQPQHF. In DNA, the CDR3 is TGTGCCAGCAGTTACATGGAGGGGCAGCCCCAGCATTTT.

The chain uses TRBV5-1 and TRBJ2-2; D unclear. The CDR3 covers 15 residues. The V and J ends lost 0 bases and 3 bases respectively, with 9 bases between them. The germline V gene encodes CDR1 SGHRS and CDR2 YFSETQ. The CDR3 region is CASSLASVDTGELFF. The DNA for the CDR3 is TGCGCCAGCAGCTTGGCCTCGGTGGACACCGGGGAGCTGTTTTTT. The variable domain in full, with the rest retrieved from reference TRBV5-1 and TRBJ2-2, is KAGVTQTPRYLIKTRGQQVTLSCSPISGHRSVSWYQQTPGQGLQFLFEYFSETQRNKGNFPGRFSGRQFSNSRSEMNVSTLELGDSALYLCASSLASVDTGELFFGEGSRLTVL.

The chain has TRBV6-5 and TRBJ1-1; D unresolved. The ends were cut back, 2 bases at V and 3 bases at J, with 7 bases in the middle. The CDR3 sequence is 13 residues long. CDR1 and CDR2 (germline): MNHEY, SVGAGI. Here the CDR3 reads CASSYQRHTEAFF. Here the CDR3 DNA reads TGTGCCAGCAGTTACCAGCGGCACACTGAAGCTTTCTTT.

The V gene is TRBV5-8, the J gene TRBJ2-7, with TRBD2 as a possible D gene (6 bases). The CDR3 sequence is 13 residues long. Per the germline V gene, CDR1 is SGHTS and CDR2 is YDEGEE. Trimming pared 0 bases from V and 4 bases from J, leaving 8 bases between. CDR3 sequence reads: CASSLGLEYEQYF. The CDR3 DNA follows: TGTGCCAGCAGCTTGGGACTAGAGTACGAGCAGTACTTC.

This chain joins TRBV6-1 and TRBJ2-4; 9 bases map to TRBD1. The V gene's germline CDR1 is MNHNS and CDR2 SASEGT. J was trimmed by 4 bases and V by 1 base; bases with no gene match: 5. There are 16 residues in the CDR3. CDR3 nucleotide sequence: TGTGCCAGCAGTGAAGTTCCGGGACAGGGAAAAAACATTCAGTACTTC. As protein: CASSEVPGQGKNIQYF.

The V call is TRBV18, the J call TRBJ2-1, with D perhaps TRBD1 (5 bases). CDR3 size: 13 residues. Trimming took 3 bases from V and 6 from J, leaving 9 bases between them. Germline V gene data show CDR1 as KGHSH and CDR2 as LQKENI. CDR3 sequence reads: CASSPDSFNEQFF. The CDR3 nucleotides are TGTGCCAGCTCACCCGACAGTTTCAATGAGCAGTTCTTC.

The rearrangement uses TRBV6-4 and TRBJ2-3, with TRBD2 as a possible D gene (5 bases). V was shortened by 5 bases and J by 9 bases, with 15 bases between the two germline ends. The CDR3 totals 13 residues. Germline V gene lookup returns CDR1 MRHNA and CDR2 SNTAGT. CDR3: CASSRSEVETQYF. The DNA for the CDR3 is TGTGCCAGCAGTCGTAGCGAGGTGGAAACGCAGTATTTT.

This clone was observed once. The CDR3: CASAFDGETQYF. CDR3 nucleotides: TGTGCCAGCGCCTTCGACGGGGAGACCCAGTACTTC. The rearrangement uses TRBV7-3 and TRBJ2-5; D is undetermined. Trimming pared 8 bases from V and 5 bases from J, leaving 12 bases between. The CDR3 runs to 12 residues. Germline CDR1 is SGHTA and CDR2 is FQGTGA.

The J gene is TRBJ1-4, the V gene TRBV5-1; D ambiguous. The CDR3 contains 13 residues. V lost 5 bases and J lost 7, with 12 bases in between. Per germline, CDR1 SGHRS and CDR2 YFSETQ. Here the CDR3 reads CASSENKGEKLFF. CDR3 bases: TGCGCCAGCAGTGAAAATAAAGGTGAAAAACTGTTTTTT.

The chain employs TRBV7-2 and TRBJ2-1; 14 positions agree with TRBD2. J lost 9 bases, V lost 2 bases, and 6 bases had no gene match. This CDR3 is built from 16 residues. The V gene's germline CDR1 is SGHTA and CDR2 FQGNSA. The CDR3: CASSLLGTSGGREQFF. The CDR3, as DNA: TGTGCCAGCAGCTTATTAGGGACTAGCGGGGGTCGTGAGCAGTTCTTC.

The chain links TRBV7-2 to TRBJ2-7; 11 bases line up with TRBD1. The CDR3 has 15 residues. With 4 bases clipped from V and 3 bases from J, the junction kept 5 bases outside the gene matches. Germline V CDR1 and CDR2: SGHTA, FQGNSA. The CDR3 here is CASSSGQGVFYEQYF. The CDR3 nucleotides are TGTGCCAGCAGCTCGGGACAGGGGGTATTCTACGAGCAGTACTTC.